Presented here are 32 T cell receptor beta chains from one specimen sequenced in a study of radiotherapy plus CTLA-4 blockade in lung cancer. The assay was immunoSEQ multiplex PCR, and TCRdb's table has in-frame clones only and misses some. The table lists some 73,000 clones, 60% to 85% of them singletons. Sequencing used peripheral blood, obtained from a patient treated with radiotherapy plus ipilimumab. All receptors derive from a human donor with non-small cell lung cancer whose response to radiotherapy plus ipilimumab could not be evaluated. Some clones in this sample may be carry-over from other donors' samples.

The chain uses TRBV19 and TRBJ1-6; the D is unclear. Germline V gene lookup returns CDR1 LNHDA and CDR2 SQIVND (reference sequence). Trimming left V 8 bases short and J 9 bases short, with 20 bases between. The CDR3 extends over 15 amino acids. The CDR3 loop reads CASRYSRVVASPLHF. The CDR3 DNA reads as TGTGCCAGTCGATATTCGAGGGTAGTAGCTTCACCCCTCCACTTT.

CDR3 sequence reads: CASSYGQGIYEQYF. Here the CDR3 DNA reads TGTGCCAGCAGTTATGGTCAGGGAATCTACGAGCAGTACTTC. The V gene is TRBV6-5, the J gene TRBJ2-5; possibly TRBD1 for D (5 bases). The J call may be in error: the DNA end matches TRBJ2-7 better. This CDR3 region has 14 residues. Germline V lookup: CDR1 MNHEY, CDR2 SVGAGI.

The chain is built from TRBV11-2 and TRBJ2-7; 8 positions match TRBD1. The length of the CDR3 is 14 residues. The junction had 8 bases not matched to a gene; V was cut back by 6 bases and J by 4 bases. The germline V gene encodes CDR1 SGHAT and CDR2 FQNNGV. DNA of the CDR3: TGTGCCAGCAGAGCCCGGACAGGGACTTACGAGCAGTACTTC. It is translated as CASRARTGTYEQYF.

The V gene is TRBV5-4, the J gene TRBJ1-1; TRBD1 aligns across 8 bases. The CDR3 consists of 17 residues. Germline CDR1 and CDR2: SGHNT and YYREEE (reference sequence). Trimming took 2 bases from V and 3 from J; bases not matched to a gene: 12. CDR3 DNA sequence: TGTGCCAGCAGCTTACCAACGACAGGGGTAGTGGACACTGAAGCTTTCTTT. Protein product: CASSLPTTGVVDTEAFF.

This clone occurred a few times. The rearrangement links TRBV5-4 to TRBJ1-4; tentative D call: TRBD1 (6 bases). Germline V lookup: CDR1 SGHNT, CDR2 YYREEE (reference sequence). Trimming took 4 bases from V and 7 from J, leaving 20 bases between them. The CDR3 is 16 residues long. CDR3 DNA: TGTGCCAGCAGCCAAGACCCAGGGTCCAGGGGTGAAAAACTGTTTTTT. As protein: CASSQDPGSRGEKLFF.

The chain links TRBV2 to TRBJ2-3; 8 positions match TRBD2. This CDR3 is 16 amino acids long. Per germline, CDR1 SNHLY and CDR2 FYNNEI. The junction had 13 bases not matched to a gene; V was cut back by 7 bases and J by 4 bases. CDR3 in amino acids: CASTGGPGGRSDTQYF. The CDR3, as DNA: TGTGCCAGCACGGGGGGGCCGGGGGGTAGGTCAGATACGCAGTATTTT.

The CDR3 DNA reads as TGTGCCACAGCCGCCGGGGGTTCGATCGAGCAGTACTTC. Its protein product is CATAAGGSIEQYF. The J gene is TRBJ2-7, the V gene TRBV6-5; perhaps TRBD2 as D (6 bases). The CDR3 runs to 13 residues. In germline, CDR1 is MNHEY, CDR2 SVGAGI. Trimming cost V 10 bases and J 6 bases, with 19 bases left between them.

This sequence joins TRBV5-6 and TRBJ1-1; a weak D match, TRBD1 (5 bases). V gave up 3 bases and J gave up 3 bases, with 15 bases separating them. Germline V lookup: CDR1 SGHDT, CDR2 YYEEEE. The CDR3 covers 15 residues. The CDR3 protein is CASSWGGWEDTEAFF. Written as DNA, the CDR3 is TGTGCCAGCAGCTGGGGGGGTTGGGAGGACACTGAAGCTTTCTTT.

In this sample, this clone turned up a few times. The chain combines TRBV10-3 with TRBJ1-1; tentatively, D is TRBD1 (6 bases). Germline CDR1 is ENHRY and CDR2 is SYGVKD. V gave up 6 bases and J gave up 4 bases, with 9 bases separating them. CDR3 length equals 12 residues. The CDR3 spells CAIREGGTEAFF. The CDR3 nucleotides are TGTGCCATCAGGGAAGGGGGCACTGAAGCTTTCTTT.

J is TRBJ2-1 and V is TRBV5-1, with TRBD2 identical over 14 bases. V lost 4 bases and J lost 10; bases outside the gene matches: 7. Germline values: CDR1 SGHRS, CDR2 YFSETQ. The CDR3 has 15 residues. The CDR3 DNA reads TGCGCCAGCAGCACGACTAGCGGGGGGGCCCTGGAGCAGTTCTTC. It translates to CASSTTSGGALEQFF.

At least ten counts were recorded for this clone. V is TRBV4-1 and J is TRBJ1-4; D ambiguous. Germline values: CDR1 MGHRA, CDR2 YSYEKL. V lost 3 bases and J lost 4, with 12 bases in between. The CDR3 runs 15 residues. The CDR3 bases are TGCGCCAGCAGCCACACACAGAGCCTTAATGAAAAACTGTTTTTT. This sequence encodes CASSHTQSLNEKLFF.

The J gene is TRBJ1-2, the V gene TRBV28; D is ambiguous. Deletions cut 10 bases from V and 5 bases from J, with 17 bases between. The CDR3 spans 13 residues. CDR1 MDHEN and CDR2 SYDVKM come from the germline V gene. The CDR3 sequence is CATPTRRGYGYTF. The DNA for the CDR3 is TGTGCCACCCCGACCCGACGGGGTTATGGCTACACCTTC.

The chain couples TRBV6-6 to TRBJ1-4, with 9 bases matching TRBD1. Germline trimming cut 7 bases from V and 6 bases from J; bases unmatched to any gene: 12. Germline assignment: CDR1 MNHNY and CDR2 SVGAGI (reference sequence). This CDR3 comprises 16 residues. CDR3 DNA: TGTGCCAGCATCCCCTCTGAGGGACAGGGCCATGAAAAACTGTTTTTT. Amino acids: CASIPSEGQGHEKLFF.

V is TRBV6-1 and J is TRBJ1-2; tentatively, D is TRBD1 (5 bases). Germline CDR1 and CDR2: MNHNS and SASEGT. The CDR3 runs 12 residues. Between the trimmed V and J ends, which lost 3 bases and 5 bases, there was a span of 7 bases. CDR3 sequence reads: CASSDAGYGYTF. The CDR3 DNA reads TGTGCCAGCAGTGATGCAGGGTATGGCTACACCTTC.

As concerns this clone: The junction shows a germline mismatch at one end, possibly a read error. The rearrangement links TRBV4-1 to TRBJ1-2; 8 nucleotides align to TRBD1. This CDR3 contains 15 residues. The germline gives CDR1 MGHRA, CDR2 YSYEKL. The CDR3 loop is CASSPYPDRAGGYTF. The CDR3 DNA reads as TGTGCCAGCAGCCCTTACCCGGACAGGGCAGGTGGCTACACCTTC.

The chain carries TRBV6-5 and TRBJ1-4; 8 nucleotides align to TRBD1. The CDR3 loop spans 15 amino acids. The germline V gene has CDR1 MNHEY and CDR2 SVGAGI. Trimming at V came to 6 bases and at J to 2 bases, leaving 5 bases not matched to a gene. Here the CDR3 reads CASSPTGVTNEKLFF. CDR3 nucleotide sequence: TGTGCCAGCAGCCCGACAGGGGTCACTAATGAAAAACTGTTTTTT.

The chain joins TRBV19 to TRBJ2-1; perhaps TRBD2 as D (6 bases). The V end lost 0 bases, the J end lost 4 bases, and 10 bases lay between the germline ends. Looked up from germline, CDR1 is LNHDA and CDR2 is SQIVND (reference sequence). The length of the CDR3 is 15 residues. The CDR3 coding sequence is TGTGCCAGTAGTATAGATGGCGGGGCGTACAATGAGCAGTTCTTC. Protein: CASSIDGGAYNEQFF.

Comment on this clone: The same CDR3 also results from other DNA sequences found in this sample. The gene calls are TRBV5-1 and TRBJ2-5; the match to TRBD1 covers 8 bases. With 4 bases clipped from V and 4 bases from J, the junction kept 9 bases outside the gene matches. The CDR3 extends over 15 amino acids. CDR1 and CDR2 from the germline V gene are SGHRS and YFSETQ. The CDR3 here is CASSTQGATGETQYF. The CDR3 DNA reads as TGCGCCAGCAGCACCCAGGGGGCTACTGGAGAGACCCAGTACTTC.

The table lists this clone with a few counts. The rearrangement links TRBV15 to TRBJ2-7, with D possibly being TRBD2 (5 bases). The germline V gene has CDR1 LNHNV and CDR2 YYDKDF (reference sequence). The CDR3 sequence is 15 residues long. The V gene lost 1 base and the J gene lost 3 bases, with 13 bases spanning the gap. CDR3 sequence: CATSRGGLRNYEQYF. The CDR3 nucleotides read TGTGCCACCAGCAGAGGAGGACTCCGAAACTACGAGCAGTACTTC.

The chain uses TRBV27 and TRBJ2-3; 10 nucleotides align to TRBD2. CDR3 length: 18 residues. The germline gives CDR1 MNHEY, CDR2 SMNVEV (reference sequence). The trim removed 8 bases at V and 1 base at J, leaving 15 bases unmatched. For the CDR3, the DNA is TGTGCCAGCTGCTTTCGGGGTAGCGGGGGGCCAGGCACAGATACGCAGTATTTT. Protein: CASCFRGSGGPGTDTQYF.

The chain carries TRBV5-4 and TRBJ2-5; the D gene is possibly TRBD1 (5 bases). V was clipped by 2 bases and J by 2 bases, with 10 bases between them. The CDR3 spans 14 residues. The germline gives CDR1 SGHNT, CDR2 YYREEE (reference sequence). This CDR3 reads CASSFPGQQETQYF. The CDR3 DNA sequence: TGTGCCAGCAGCTTCCCCGGACAACAAGAGACCCAGTACTTC. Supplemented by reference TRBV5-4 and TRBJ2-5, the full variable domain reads ETGVTQSPTHLIKTRGQQVTLRCSSQSGHNTVSWYQQALGQGPQFIFQYYREEENGRGNFPPRFSGLQFPNYSSELNVNALELDDSALYLCASSFPGQQETQYFGPGTRLLVL.

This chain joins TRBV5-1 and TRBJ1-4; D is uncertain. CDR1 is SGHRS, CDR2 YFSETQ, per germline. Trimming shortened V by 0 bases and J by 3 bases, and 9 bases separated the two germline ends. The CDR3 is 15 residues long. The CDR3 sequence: CASSLAGFSNEKLFF. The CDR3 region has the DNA TGCGCCAGCAGCTTGGCCGGGTTCTCTAATGAAAAACTGTTTTTT.

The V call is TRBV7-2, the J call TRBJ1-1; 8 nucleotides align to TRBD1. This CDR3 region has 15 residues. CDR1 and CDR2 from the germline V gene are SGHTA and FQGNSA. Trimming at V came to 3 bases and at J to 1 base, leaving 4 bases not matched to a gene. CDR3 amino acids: CASSFSGTGNTEAFF. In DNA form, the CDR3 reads TGTGCCAGCAGCTTCTCCGGGACAGGGAACACTGAAGCTTTCTTT.

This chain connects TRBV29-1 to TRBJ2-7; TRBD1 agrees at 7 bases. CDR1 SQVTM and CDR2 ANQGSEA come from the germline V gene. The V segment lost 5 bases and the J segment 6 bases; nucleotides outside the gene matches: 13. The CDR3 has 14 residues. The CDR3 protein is CSVYWTGGPVEQYF. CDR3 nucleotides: TGCAGCGTTTACTGGACAGGTGGGCCGGTCGAGCAGTACTTC.

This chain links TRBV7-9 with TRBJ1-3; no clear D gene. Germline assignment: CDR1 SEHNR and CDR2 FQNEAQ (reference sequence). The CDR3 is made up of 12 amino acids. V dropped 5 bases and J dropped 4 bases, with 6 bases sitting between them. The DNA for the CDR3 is TGTGCCAGCAGCGAGGCCGGAAACACCATATATTTT. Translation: CASSEAGNTIYF.

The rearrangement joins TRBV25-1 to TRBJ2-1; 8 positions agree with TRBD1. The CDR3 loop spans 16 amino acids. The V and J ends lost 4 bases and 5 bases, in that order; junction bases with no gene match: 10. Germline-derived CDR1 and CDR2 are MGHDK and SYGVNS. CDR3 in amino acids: CASSALGTGAHNEQFF. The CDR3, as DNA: TGTGCCAGCAGTGCCCTAGGGACAGGAGCTCACAATGAGCAGTTCTTC.

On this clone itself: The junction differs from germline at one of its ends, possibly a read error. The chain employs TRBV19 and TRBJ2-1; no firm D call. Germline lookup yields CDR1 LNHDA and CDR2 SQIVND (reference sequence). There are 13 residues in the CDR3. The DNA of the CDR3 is TGTGCCAGTAGTCATGACTCCGGTTATGAGCAATTCTTC. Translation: CASSHDSGYEQFF. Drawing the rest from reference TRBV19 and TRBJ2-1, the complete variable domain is DGGITQSPKYLFRKEGQNVTLSCEQNLNHDAMYWYRQDPGQGLRLIYYSQIVNDFQKGDIAEGYSVSREKKESFPLTVTSAQKNPTAFYLCASSHDSGYEQFFGPGTRLTVL.

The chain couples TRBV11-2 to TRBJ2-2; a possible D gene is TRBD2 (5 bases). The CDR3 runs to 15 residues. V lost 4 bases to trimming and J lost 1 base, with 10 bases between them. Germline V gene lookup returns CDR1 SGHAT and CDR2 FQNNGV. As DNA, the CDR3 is TGTGCCAGCAGCTCCGGACTCGGGAACACCGGGGAGCTGTTTTTT. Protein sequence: CASSSGLGNTGELFF.

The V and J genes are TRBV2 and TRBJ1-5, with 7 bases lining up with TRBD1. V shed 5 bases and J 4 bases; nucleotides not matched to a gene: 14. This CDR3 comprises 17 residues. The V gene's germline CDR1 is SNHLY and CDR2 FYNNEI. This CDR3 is CASSHRDSSYGNQPQHF. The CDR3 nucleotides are TGTGCCAGCAGTCACCGGGACAGCTCCTACGGTAATCAGCCCCAGCATTTT.

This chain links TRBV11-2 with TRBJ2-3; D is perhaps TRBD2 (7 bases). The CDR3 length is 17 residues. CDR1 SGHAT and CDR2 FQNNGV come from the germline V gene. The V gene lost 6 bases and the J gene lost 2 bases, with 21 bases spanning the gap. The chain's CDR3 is CASSMGRGPPSTDTQYF. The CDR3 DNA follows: TGTGCCAGCAGTATGGGGCGGGGGCCCCCCTCCACAGATACGCAGTATTTT.

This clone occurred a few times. The CDR3 loop is CASSFREGYGYTF. The CDR3 coding sequence is TGTGCCAGCAGTTTTAGGGAGGGCTATGGCTACACCTTC. The chain is built from TRBV28 and TRBJ1-2; D ambiguous. The germline gives CDR1 MDHEN, CDR2 SYDVKM. Trimming took off 3 bases at V and 4 bases at J, with 9 bases between the two ends. The CDR3 contains 13 residues.

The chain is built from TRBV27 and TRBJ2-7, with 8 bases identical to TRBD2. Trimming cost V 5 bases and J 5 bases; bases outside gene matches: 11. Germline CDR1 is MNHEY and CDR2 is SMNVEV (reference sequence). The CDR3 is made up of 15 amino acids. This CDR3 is CASSRGGRGVDEQYF. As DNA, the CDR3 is TGTGCCAGCAGTCGGGGGGGGCGGGGGGTTGACGAGCAGTACTTC.